The 29 T cell receptor beta chains below were found in one sample sequenced in a study of blood T cell repertoires in COVID-19. Method: immunoSEQ multiplex PCR; TCRdb's copy keeps in-frame clones and lacks some. The repertoire holds under 300,000 clones, with approximately 91% as singletons. The sample comprised peripheral blood. Receptors were obtained from a man aged 45 to 65 with acute or convalescent COVID-19.

V is TRBV30 and J is TRBJ2-3; D is perhaps TRBD2 (5 bases). The CDR3 totals 13 residues. Germline loops: CDR1 GTSNPN, CDR2 SVGIG (reference sequence). V was trimmed by 4 bases and J by 3 bases, leaving 11 bases between them. The CDR3 nucleotides read TGTGCCTGGAACGGGATGGGTACAGATACGCAGTATTTT. This sequence encodes CAWNGMGTDTQYF.

The rearrangement joins TRBV2 to TRBJ1-3; D unclear. This CDR3 contains 14 residues. V was trimmed by 3 bases and J by 4 bases, leaving 10 bases between them. CDR1 SNHLY and CDR2 FYNNEI come from the germline V gene. CDR3 nucleotide sequence: TGTGCCAGCAGTGAGCAGAACATAGGAAACACCATATATTTT. It specifies CASSEQNIGNTIYF.

The chain recombines TRBV7-6 with TRBJ2-7; the D gene is possibly TRBD1 (5 bases). V was clipped by 1 base and J by 2 bases, with 24 bases between them. There are 19 residues in the CDR3. Looked up from germline, CDR1 is SGHVS and CDR2 is FNYEAQ. CDR3 loop: CASSLGSWAGINSAYEQYF. The CDR3 DNA reads as TGTGCCAGCAGCTTAGGTTCGTGGGCAGGGATTAATTCGGCCTACGAGCAGTACTTC. The full variable domain, its missing parts supplied by reference TRBV7-6 and TRBJ2-7, is GAGVSQSPRYKVTKRGQDVALRCDPISGHVSLYWYRQALGQGPEFLTYFNYEAQQDKSGLPNDRFSAERPEGSISTLTIQRTEQRDSAMYRCASSLGSWAGINSAYEQYFGPGTRLTVT.

The chain recombines TRBV3-1 (or the pseudogene TRBV3-2) with TRBJ2-5, with 12 bases matching TRBD2. V lost 4 bases, J lost 2 bases, and 8 bases stayed unmatched. This CDR3 contains 17 residues. The germline V gene has CDR1 LGHDT and CDR2 YNNKEL (reference sequence). The chain's CDR3 is CASSRRTSGAYQETQYF. CDR3 nucleotide sequence: TGTGCCAGCAGCCGACGGACTAGCGGGGCCTATCAAGAGACCCAGTACTTC.

The gene calls are TRBV11-2 and TRBJ2-3, with a tentative D call TRBD2 (5 bases). The CDR3 consists of 13 residues. Germline V gene data show CDR1 as SGHAT and CDR2 as FQNNGV. Between the trimmed V and J ends, which lost 0 bases and 6 bases, there was a span of 7 bases. This CDR3 reads CASSLDRRDTQYF. For the CDR3, the DNA is TGTGCCAGCAGCTTAGATCGGAGGGATACGCAGTATTTT.

This clone was seen just once. The chain recombines TRBV18 with TRBJ2-1; 7 bases are shared with TRBD2. The CDR3 sequence is 15 residues long. Germline V CDR1 and CDR2: KGHSH, LQKENI. The J segment lost 0 bases and the V segment lost 6 bases, leaving 5 bases of the junction unmatched. DNA for the CDR3: TGTGCCAGCTCCCGCGGGGGAGCCTCCTACAATGAGCAGTTCTTC. It encodes CASSRGGASYNEQFF.

This clone was observed once. V is TRBV7-3 and J is TRBJ2-7, with D unclear. CDR1 is SGHTA, CDR2 FQGTGA, per germline. The CDR3 totals 13 residues. The V and J ends lost 3 bases and 2 bases respectively, with 8 bases between them. The CDR3 here is CASSFGSPYEQYF. The CDR3 coding sequence is TGTGCCAGCAGCTTCGGTAGCCCCTACGAGCAGTACTTC.

The chain recombines TRBV7-8 with TRBJ2-7; 9 nucleotides match TRBD1. The CDR3 covers 14 residues. Looked up from germline, CDR1 is SGHVS and CDR2 is FQNEAQ. V dropped 1 base and J dropped 7; count of bases not matched to a gene: 5. The CDR3 reads CASSLGTGGEEQYF. The CDR3 DNA follows: TGTGCCAGCAGCTTAGGAACAGGGGGCGAAGAGCAGTACTTC.

V usage is TRBV9 and J usage is TRBJ2-6; a possible D gene is TRBD2 (6 bases). CDR1 SGDLS and CDR2 YYNGEE come from the germline V gene. Trimming left V 4 bases short and J 2 bases short, with 10 bases between. CDR3 length equals 15 residues. CDR3 DNA sequence: TGTGCCAGCAGCCCCGGGGGAGCTGGGGCCAACGTCCTGACTTTC. This sequence encodes CASSPGGAGANVLTF.

This rearrangement joins TRBV28 to TRBJ2-7; a possible D gene is TRBD1 (6 bases). V was cut by 3 bases and J by 2 bases, with 11 bases left in between. The length of the CDR3 is 14 residues. Germline loops: CDR1 MDHEN, CDR2 SYDVKM. The CDR3 region is CASSFRDKTYEQYF. In nucleotides, the CDR3 is TGTGCCAGCAGTTTTCGGGACAAAACCTACGAGCAGTACTTC.

This clone was counted a few times. The V call is TRBV10-3, the J call TRBJ1-1; possibly TRBD1 for D (5 bases). Trimming took 0 bases from V and 2 from J, leaving 7 bases between them. The CDR3 covers 14 residues. Looked up from germline, CDR1 is ENHRY and CDR2 is SYGVKD. The CDR3: CAISESRANTEAFF. DNA for the CDR3: TGTGCCATCAGTGAGTCCAGGGCCAACACTGAAGCTTTCTTT.

The gene calls are TRBV5-1 and TRBJ2-7, with 8 bases that match TRBD1. Germline trimming cut 5 bases from V and 5 bases from J; bases unmatched to any gene: 9. Germline CDR1 and CDR2: SGHRS and YFSETQ. This CDR3 has 14 amino acids. The CDR3 DNA follows: TGCGCCAGCAGGTTTGCGGACAGGGAGCACGAGCAGTACTTC. Translated, it gives CASRFADREHEQYF.

The V and J genes are TRBV6-5 and TRBJ2-1; the D gene is possibly TRBD1 (6 bases). The CDR3 extends over 15 amino acids. The V gene lost 5 bases and the J gene lost 0 bases, with 11 bases spanning the gap. The germline V gene has CDR1 MNHEY and CDR2 SVGAGI. CDR3 sequence reads: CASSQGTPSYNEQFF. As DNA, the CDR3 is TGTGCCAGCAGTCAGGGGACACCCTCCTACAATGAGCAGTTCTTC.

The CDR3 nucleotides are TGTGCCAGCAGCTCGCCGGGACAGGGGTACAATGAGCAGTTCTTC. Its translation is CASSSPGQGYNEQFF. This chain uses TRBV5-4 with TRBJ2-1, with TRBD1 matching 10 bases. After removal of 3 bases from V and 4 bases from J, the junction contained 4 bases not matched to a gene. Germline CDR1 is SGHNT and CDR2 is YYREEE (reference sequence). CDR3 size: 15 residues.

This clone was seen once. The chain couples TRBV12-3 or TRBV12-4 to TRBJ1-2; 7 bases fit TRBD1. This CDR3 spans 12 amino acids. J gave up 4 bases and V 5 bases, and 1 base lay outside the gene matches. CDR3 in amino acids: CASSGDSYGYTF. CDR3 sequence (DNA): TGTGCCAGCAGTGGGGACAGCTATGGCTACACCTTC.

CDR3 residues: CASSLTAGVDSPLHF. CDR3 in DNA: TGTGCCAGCAGCTTGACAGCGGGTGTGGATTCACCCCTCCACTTT. The genes are TRBV7-2 and TRBJ1-6, with D possibly being TRBD1 (5 bases). Germline assignment: CDR1 SGHTA and CDR2 FQGNSA. The V end was cut by 3 bases, the J end by 8 bases, with 14 bases between. This CDR3 comprises 15 residues.

This clone was found once. V is TRBV9 and J is TRBJ1-1; no clear D. The CDR3 is 15 amino acids. Per the germline V gene, CDR1 is SGDLS and CDR2 is YYNGEE. Trimming took 0 bases from V and 1 from J, leaving 10 bases between them. The DNA for the CDR3 is TGTGCCAGCAGCGTAGACGGGGTTGGGAACACTGAAGCTTTCTTT. Encoded protein: CASSVDGVGNTEAFF.

The V and J genes are TRBV7-8 and TRBJ2-5, with 10 bases identical to TRBD1. The CDR3 has 14 residues. The J segment lost 5 bases and the V segment lost 5 bases, leaving 5 bases of the junction unmatched. Germline CDR1 and CDR2: SGHVS and FQNEAQ. CDR3 sequence reads: CASSGRDRGETQYF. The CDR3, as DNA: TGTGCCAGCAGCGGTCGGGACAGGGGTGAGACCCAGTACTTC.

The CDR3 DNA sequence: TGTGCCAGCAGTCCTCCGGGACAGGGGATGAATGGCTACACCTTC. Its translation: CASSPPGQGMNGYTF. The V gene is TRBV27, the J gene TRBJ1-2; 10 nucleotides match TRBD1. V was pared by 5 bases and J by 6 bases, with 9 bases of the junction left unmatched. The CDR3 contains 15 residues. Germline CDR1 and CDR2: MNHEY and SMNVEV (reference sequence).

In its sample, this clone was seen once. The chain has TRBV27 and TRBJ2-2; 7 bases line up with TRBD1. The length of the CDR3 is 13 residues. Trimming cost V 6 bases and J 5 bases; bases outside gene matches: 3. CDR1 is MNHEY, CDR2 SMNVEV, per germline (reference sequence). The CDR3 loop reads CASSSRGTGELFF. DNA of the CDR3: TGTGCCAGCAGCTCCAGGGGGACCGGGGAGCTGTTTTTT.

The V gene is TRBV18, the J gene TRBJ2-3; 9 nucleotides agree with TRBD1. Germline CDR1 is KGHSH and CDR2 is LQKENI. This CDR3 is built from 16 residues. The V and J ends lost 5 bases and 2 bases, in that order; junction bases with no gene match: 8. CDR3 coding DNA: TGTGCCAGCTCATCCGCCGGGACAGGGTACACAGATACGCAGTATTTT. Amino acids: CASSSAGTGYTDTQYF.

DNA of the CDR3: TGCGCCAGCAGCCCTCAGTCGTTTACAGACGATGGCTACACCTTC. Translated, it gives CASSPQSFTDDGYTF. The chain uses TRBV5-1 and TRBJ1-2, with D unresolved. The germline V and J ends were trimmed by 4 bases and 6 bases, with 19 bases remaining between them. Germline CDR1 and CDR2: SGHRS and YFSETQ. The CDR3 consists of 15 residues.

The genes are TRBV29-1 and TRBJ1-2; weak D call: TRBD1 (5 bases). This CDR3 is built from 12 residues. Trimming shortened V by 4 bases and J by 3 bases, and 9 bases separated the two germline ends. The germline V gene encodes CDR1 SQVTM and CDR2 ANQGSEA. The CDR3, as DNA: TGCAGCGTTGGGGGGGTCGACTATGGCTACACCTTC. Protein: CSVGGVDYGYTF.

This chain links TRBV7-6 with TRBJ1-6, with 7 bases that match TRBD1. The CDR3 runs to 15 residues. Germline V gene sequence: CDR1 SGHVS, CDR2 FNYEAQ. Trimming at V came to 3 bases and at J to 8 bases, leaving 7 bases not matched to a gene. CDR3 bases: TGTGCCAGCAGCTTTGGACAGGCCCGTGATTCACCCCTCCACTTT. Residues: CASSFGQARDSPLHF.

The chain recombines TRBV3-1 (or the pseudogene TRBV3-2) with TRBJ1-5; D perhaps matches TRBD1 (5 bases). The length of the CDR3 is 14 residues. Trimming cost V 3 bases and J 6 bases, with 12 bases left between them. Per the germline V gene, CDR1 is LGHDT and CDR2 is YNNKEL (reference sequence). CDR3 region: CASSHSGGGQPQHF. Here the CDR3 DNA reads TGTGCCAGCAGCCATAGTGGGGGAGGTCAGCCCCAGCATTTT.

The chain employs TRBV7-3 and TRBJ2-1; D is perhaps TRBD1 (6 bases). The CDR3 runs to 16 residues. CDR1 and CDR2 (germline): SGHTA, FQGTGA. Trimming cost V 5 bases and J 8 bases, with 22 bases left between them. The CDR3 sequence is CASSLGGKGSVDEQFF. The CDR3 coding sequence is TGTGCCAGCAGCCTAGGGGGAAAGGGCTCCGTCGATGAGCAGTTCTTC.

The rearrangement links TRBV6-6 to TRBJ1-6, with D perhaps matching TRBD1 (5 bases). Trimming pared 10 bases from V and 7 bases from J, leaving 11 bases between. The CDR3 contains 12 residues. The germline V gene has CDR1 MNHNY and CDR2 SVGAGI (reference sequence). CDR3 sequence reads: CATQGPNSPLHF. The CDR3 DNA follows: TGTGCCACCCAGGGTCCGAATTCACCCCTCCACTTT.

V and J are TRBV7-9 and TRBJ1-1; D unclear. The germline V gene has CDR1 SEHNR and CDR2 FQNEAQ (reference sequence). This CDR3 has 15 amino acids. Trimming cost V 5 bases and J 0 bases, with 13 bases left between them. This CDR3 is CASSHGGPMNTEAFF. As DNA, the CDR3 is TGTGCCAGCAGCCACGGCGGGCCCATGAACACTGAAGCTTTCTTT.

The genes are TRBV6-5 and TRBJ1-2, with D possibly being TRBD1 (5 bases). V was clipped by 5 bases and J by 6 bases, with 13 bases between them. Per germline, CDR1 MNHEY and CDR2 SVGAGI. This CDR3 contains 13 residues. The chain's CDR3 is CASSTQGKNGYTF. For the CDR3, the DNA is TGTGCCAGCAGTACCCAGGGTAAAAATGGCTACACCTTC.